This T cell receptor (beta chain) emerged from a study of siplizumab effects on memory and regulatory T cells. Regarding the study as a whole: Roughly 75-95% of proliferating CD4+ or CD8+ clones lacked an assignable naive or memory phenotype.

Trimming removed 2 bases at V and 4 bases at J, with 20 bases between. Per the germline V gene, CDR1 is LNHDA and CDR2 is SQIVND (reference sequence). The length of the CDR3 is 17 residues. This clone was counted a single time. Its matching antigen is unknown. TCR templates numbering 95,000 to 100,000 were assayed per sample. Produced via immunoSEQ multiplex PCR; TCRdb's table is partial and in-frame only. This sample has around 100,000 clones, with over 90% found just once. Sequencing was carried out using Tregs sorted from blood. This TCR derives from a human donor in good health. This chain uses TRBV19 with TRBJ1-1; a possible D gene is TRBD1 (6 bases). The CDR3 region has the DNA TGTGCCAGTAGTATACGGACAGATTCAACCCTTTTCACTGAAGCTTTCTTT. As protein: CASSIRTDSTLFTEAFF.